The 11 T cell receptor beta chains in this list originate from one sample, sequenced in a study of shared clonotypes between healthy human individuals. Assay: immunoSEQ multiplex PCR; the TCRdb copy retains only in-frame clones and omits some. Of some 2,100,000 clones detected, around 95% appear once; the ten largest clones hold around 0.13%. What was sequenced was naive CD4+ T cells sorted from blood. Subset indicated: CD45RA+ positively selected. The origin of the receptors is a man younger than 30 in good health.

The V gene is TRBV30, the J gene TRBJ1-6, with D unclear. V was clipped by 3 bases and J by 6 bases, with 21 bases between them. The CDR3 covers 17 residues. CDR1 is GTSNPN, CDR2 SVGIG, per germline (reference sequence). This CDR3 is CAWSKKDRPVSNSPLHF. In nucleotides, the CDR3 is TGTGCCTGGAGCAAGAAGGATCGCCCTGTTAGTAATTCACCCCTCCACTTT. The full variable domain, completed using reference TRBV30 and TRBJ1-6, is SQTIHQWPATLVQPVGSPLSLECTVEGTSNPNLYWYRQAAGRGLQLLFYSVGIGQISSEVPQNLSASRPQDRQFILSSKKLLLSDSGFYLCAWSKKDRPVSNSPLHFGNGTRLTVT.

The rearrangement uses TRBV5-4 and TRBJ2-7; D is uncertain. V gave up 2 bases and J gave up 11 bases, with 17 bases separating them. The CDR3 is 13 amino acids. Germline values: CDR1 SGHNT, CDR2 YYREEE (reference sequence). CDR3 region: CASSFPAGPLEYF. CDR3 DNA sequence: TGTGCCAGCAGCTTCCCAGCAGGACCCTTAGAGTACTTC.

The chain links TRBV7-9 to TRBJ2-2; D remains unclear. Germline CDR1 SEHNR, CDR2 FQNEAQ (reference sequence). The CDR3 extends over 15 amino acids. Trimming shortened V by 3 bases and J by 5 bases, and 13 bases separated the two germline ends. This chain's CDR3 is CASSFGPSRTGELFF. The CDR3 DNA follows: TGTGCCAGCAGCTTCGGGCCCTCCCGAACCGGGGAGCTGTTTTTT.

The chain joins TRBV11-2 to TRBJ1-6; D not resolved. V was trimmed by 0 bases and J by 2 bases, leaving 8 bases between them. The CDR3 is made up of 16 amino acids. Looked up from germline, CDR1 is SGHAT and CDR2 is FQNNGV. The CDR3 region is CASSLESLTYNSPLHF. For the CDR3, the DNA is TGTGCCAGCAGCTTAGAAAGCCTTACCTATAATTCACCCCTCCACTTT.

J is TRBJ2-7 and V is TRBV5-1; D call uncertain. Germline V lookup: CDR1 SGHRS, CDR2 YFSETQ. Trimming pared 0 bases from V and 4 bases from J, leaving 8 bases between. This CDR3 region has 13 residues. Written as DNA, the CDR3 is TGCGCCAGCAGCTTGGACATGAGATACGAGCAGTACTTC. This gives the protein CASSLDMRYEQYF.

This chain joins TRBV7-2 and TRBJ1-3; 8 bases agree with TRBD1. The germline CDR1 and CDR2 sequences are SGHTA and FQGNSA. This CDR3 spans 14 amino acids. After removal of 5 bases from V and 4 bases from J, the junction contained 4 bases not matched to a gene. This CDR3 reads CASSPTGAGNTIYF. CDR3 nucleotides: TGTGCCAGCAGCCCGACAGGGGCCGGAAACACCATATATTTT.

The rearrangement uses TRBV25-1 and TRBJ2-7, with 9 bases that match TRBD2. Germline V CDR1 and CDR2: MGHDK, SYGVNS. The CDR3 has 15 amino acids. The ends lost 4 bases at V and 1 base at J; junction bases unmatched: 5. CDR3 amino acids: CASSALTSGSYEQYF. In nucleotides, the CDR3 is TGTGCCAGCAGTGCGTTGACTAGCGGATCCTACGAGCAGTACTTC.

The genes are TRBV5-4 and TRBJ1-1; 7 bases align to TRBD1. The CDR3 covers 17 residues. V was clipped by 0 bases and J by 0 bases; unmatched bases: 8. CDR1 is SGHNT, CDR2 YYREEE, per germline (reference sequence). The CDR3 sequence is CASSLAPDRAMNTEAFF. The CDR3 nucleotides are TGTGCCAGCAGCTTGGCACCAGACAGGGCCATGAACACTGAAGCTTTCTTT.

In DNA, the CDR3 is TGTGCCAGCTCTCCAACGGACACTAGCAATCAGCCCCAGCATTTT. Translated: CASSPTDTSNQPQHF. The V and J genes are TRBV18 and TRBJ1-5, with a weak D call TRBD1 (5 bases). With 6 bases removed from V and 0 bases from J, the gap between germline ends came to 12 bases. The germline gives CDR1 KGHSH, CDR2 LQKENI. The CDR3 is made up of 15 amino acids.

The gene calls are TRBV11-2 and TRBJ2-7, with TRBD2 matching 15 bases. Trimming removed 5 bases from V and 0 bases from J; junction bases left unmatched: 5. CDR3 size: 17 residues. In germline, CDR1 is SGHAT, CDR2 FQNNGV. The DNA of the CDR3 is TGTGCCAGCAGCGGAGGGACTAGCGGGGGGAGCTCCTACGAGCAGTACTTC. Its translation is CASSGGTSGGSSYEQYF.

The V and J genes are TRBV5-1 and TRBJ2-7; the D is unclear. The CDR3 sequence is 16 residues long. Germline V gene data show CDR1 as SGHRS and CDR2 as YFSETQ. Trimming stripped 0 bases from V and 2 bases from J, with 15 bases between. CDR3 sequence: CASSLVMGTAPYEQYF. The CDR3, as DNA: TGCGCCAGCAGCTTGGTGATGGGCACGGCTCCCTACGAGCAGTACTTC.